This is a list of T cell receptor beta chains from one sample in a study of T-cell reconstitution after alpha-beta-depleted transplantation in children. TCRdb reprocessed the PCR reads with MiXCR, giving one entry per CDR3 protein. This table has some 78,000 distinct CDR3 sequences, roughly 14% appearing once. Sequencing used PBMCs, mostly from graft donor cells, obtained 180 days after TCRalphabeta/CD19-depleted stem cell transplant. The source of these receptors is a male patient under 10 years old who had a stem cell transplant for acute lymphoblastic leukemia, so the T cells may come from the graft donor. Both conserved end residues are part of each CDR3. D genes are given only for firm matches. Some rows have no size entry. The others give once, few or many, or a class for an expanded clone.

>.|16|TRBV24-1|many|TRBJ2-1
TGTGCCACCAGTGATCCGAACGCCCAGGGAAACAATGAGCAGTTCTTC
CATSDPNAQGNNEQFF
>.|15|TRBV5-6|.|TRBJ2-5
TGTGCCAGCAGCTTGTTGTCAGGATTGGAAGAGACCCAGTACTTC
CASSLLSGLEETQYF
>.|13|TRBV5-1|few|TRBJ1-1
TGCGCCAGCAGCTTTACCTGGGGCACTGAAGCTTTCTTT
CASSFTWGTEAFF
>.|11|TRBV10-3|few|TRBJ1-2
TGTGCCATCAGTGATCTCTATGGCTACACCTTC
CAISDLYGYTF
>TRBD1|14|TRBV4-3|.|TRBJ2-3
TGCGCCAGCAGCCACAGGGGGCGGGCAGATACGCAGTATTTT
CASSHRGRADTQYF
>TRBD1|17|TRBV7-8|.|TRBJ1-5
TGTGCCAGCAGCTTAGCGAGGAGGACAGGGGGCAATCAGCCCCAGCATTTT
CASSLARRTGGNQPQHF
>TRBD1|14|TRBV5-1|.|TRBJ1-2
TGCGCCAGCAGCCCCCGGGACAGGGATAGTGGCTACACCTTC
CASSPRDRDSGYTF
>.|14|TRBV9|.|TRBJ1-5
TGTGCCAGCAGCGTAGAATACTCCGATCAGCCCCAGCATTTT
CASSVEYSDQPQHF
>.|14|TRBV7-7|few|TRBJ1-5
TGTGCTAGCAGCTTAGCGCCGGGCAATCAGCCCCAGCATTTT
CASSLAPGNQPQHF
>.|12|TRBV20-1|few|TRBJ2-1
TGCAGTGCTAGAGTTCAAGCAGATGAGCAGTTCTTC
CSARVQADEQFF
>.|13|TRBV4-3|.|TRBJ2-2
TGCGCCAGCAGCTACATGAGAGGCGGGGAGCTGTTTTTT
CASSYMRGGELFF
>TRBD1|14|TRBV12-3/TRBV12-4|few|TRBJ2-3
TGTGCCAGCAGTCGGGACAGGCACACAGATACGCAGTATTTT
CASSRDRHTDTQYF
>.|15|TRBV6-2/TRBV6-3|.|TRBJ1-4
TGTGCCAGCAGTTCTGTGGGACCCTTTAATGAAAAACTGTTTTTT
CASSSVGPFNEKLFF
>.|15|TRBV9|.|TRBJ2-1
TGTGCCAGCAGCGTAGGACAGTTCTCCTACAATGAGCAGTTCTTC
CASSVGQFSYNEQFF
>.|13|TRBV4-1|few|TRBJ1-5
TGCGCCAGCAGCCAAGAAAGGTATCAGCCCCAGCATTTT
CASSQERYQPQHF
>TRBD1|13|TRBV12-3/TRBV12-4|.|TRBJ2-1
TGTACCAGCAGTTTTACAGGGGACGGTGAACAGTTCTTC
CTSSFTGDGEQFF
>.|12|TRBV29-1|.|TRBJ1-2
TGCAGCGTTTCCGGGGGGGACTATGGCTACACCTTC
CSVSGGDYGYTF
>.|20|TRBV4-2|few|TRBJ1-2
TGTGCCAGCAGCCAAGATTTTTCCTGGGCAGAGATCTTAGCTAACTATGGCTACACCTTC
CASSQDFSWAEILANYGYTF
>.|12|TRBV24-1|few|TRBJ2-1
TGTGCCACCAGTACAGGGTCCAATGAGCAGTTCTTC
CATSTGSNEQFF
>.|14|TRBV12-3/TRBV12-4|few|TRBJ1-3
TGTGCCAGCAGAGGACCCCTGAAAAGGAACACCATATATTTT
CASRGPLKRNTIYF
>.|15|TRBV27|few|TRBJ1-5
TGTGCCAGCAGTACGGGGGGCAAAAGCAATCAGCCCCAGCATTTT
CASSTGGKSNQPQHF
>.|12|TRBV29-1|many|TRBJ2-3
TGCAGCGTTGACCAGAACACAGATACGCAGTATTTT
CSVDQNTDTQYF
>.|15|TRBV7-2|few|TRBJ2-1
TGTGCCAGCAGCTTAGAACATTCTACATGGAATGAGCAGTTCTTC
CASSLEHSTWNEQFF
>TRBD2|16|TRBV7-2|.|TRBJ2-3
TGTGCCAGCAGCAGGACTAGCGGGAGGGGGATGGATACGCAGTATTTT
CASSRTSGRGMDTQYF
>.|13|TRBV25-1|.|TRBJ2-5
TGTGCCAGCAGTGAAGAAGGCAACAAGGCCCAGTACTTC
CASSEEGNKAQYF
>.|13|TRBV29-1|few|TRBJ1-1
TGCAGCGGCATGCGGGATCGCCGGACTGAAGCTTTCTTT
CSGMRDRRTEAFF
>TRBD1|16|TRBV6-5|.|TRBJ1-4
TGTGCCAGCAGTTACTTATTTGACAGGGGAGTAGAAAAACTGTTTTTT
CASSYLFDRGVEKLFF
>.|15|TRBV6-4|few|TRBJ2-7
TGTGCCAGCTCTACCAGGGCTACTAGCTCCTACGAGCAGTACTTC
CASSTRATSSYEQYF
>.|18|TRBV21-1|.|TRBJ1-4
TGTGCCAGCAGCACGAACCGGGGCGGGGAAGCAACTAATGAAAAACTGTTTTTT
CASSTNRGGEATNEKLFF
>TRBD1|15|TRBV6-1|.|TRBJ1-5
TGTGCCAGCAGACTAGGGACAGATAGCAATCAGCCCCAGCATTTT
CASRLGTDSNQPQHF
>.|14|TRBV20-1|.|TRBJ2-4
TGCAGTGCTAATAAGGGCGCGGGCAAAAACATTCAGTACTTC
CSANKGAGKNIQYF
>.|17|TRBV7-2|medium-sized|TRBJ2-7
TGTGCCAGCAGCGAAGGGGGTGAGCGGGACCTCTCCTACGAGCAGTACTTC
CASSEGGERDLSYEQYF
>.|13|TRBV5-6|few|TRBJ1-1
TGTGCCAGCAGCTTGCCAGGTCTCACTGAAGCTTTCTTT
CASSLPGLTEAFF
>TRBD2|21|TRBV5-1|.|TRBJ2-3
TGCGCCAGCAGCTTGGTAACAGGGCCGAGCGGGGGATTCCCTAGCACAGATACGCAGTATTTT
CASSLVTGPSGGFPSTDTQYF
>.|15|TRBV6-2/TRBV6-3|few|TRBJ1-1
TGTGCCAGCAGTCCTAGACAGGCGGGGAACACTGAAGCTTTCTTT
CASSPRQAGNTEAFF
>TRBD2|13|TRBV20-1|few|TRBJ2-5
TGCAGTGCTCTCAGAGGACTAGCGGGGGTGCAGTACTTC
CSALRGLAGVQYF
>.|15|TRBV24-1|few|TRBJ2-5
TGTGCCACCAGTGACCCCACAGGGTACCAAGAGACCCAGTACTTC
CATSDPTGYQETQYF
>.|17|TRBV5-1|few|TRBJ1-3
TGCGCCAGCAGCTTGGGGGCAGGGCTGATCTCTGGAAACACCATATATTTT
CASSLGAGLISGNTIYF
>.|11|TRBV6-2/TRBV6-3|many|TRBJ1-2
TGTGCCAGCAGTTACGGACTCGGCTACACCTTC
CASSYGLGYTF
>.|16|TRBV9|few|TRBJ1-3
TGTGCCAGCAGCGTAGGGAGTCCTTACTCTGGAAACACCATATATTTT
CASSVGSPYSGNTIYF